A single sample is the source of the 30 T cell receptor beta chains below, sequenced in a study of shared clonotypes between healthy human individuals. Profiling relied on immunoSEQ multiplex PCR, and the TCRdb table lists in-frame clones only, not all of them. The sample lists about 2.4 million clones, 93% seen once, with approximately 0.35% in the top ten. Sequenced material: naive CD4+ T cells from PBMCs. Indicated subset: CD45RA+ positively selected. All receptors derive from a man between 18 and 29 years old in good health. Some clones in this sample may be carry-over from other donors' samples.

Worth noting for this clone: Other nucleotide sequences in the sample specify the same CDR3. The rearrangement uses TRBV9 and TRBJ2-1; D is ambiguous. Between the trimmed V and J ends, which lost 2 bases and 0 bases, there was a span of 6 bases. This CDR3 contains 14 residues. Looked up from germline, CDR1 is SGDLS and CDR2 is YYNGEE. The CDR3 spells CASSVASSYNEQFF. CDR3 nucleotides: TGTGCCAGCAGCGTGGCTAGCTCCTACAATGAGCAGTTCTTC.

The rearrangement joins TRBV28 to TRBJ1-1; D possibly corresponds to TRBD1 (5 bases). The length of the CDR3 is 14 residues. V lost 3 bases and J 4 bases, leaving 12 bases between the germline ends. Per germline, CDR1 MDHEN and CDR2 SYDVKM. DNA of the CDR3: TGTGCCAGCAGTTTGGAGGGACCCTTCACTGAAGCTTTCTTT. It codes for CASSLEGPFTEAFF.

V and J are TRBV18 and TRBJ2-7; 10 bases line up with TRBD2. V was clipped by 2 bases and J by 3 bases; unmatched bases: 7. The CDR3 is 16 residues long. The germline gives CDR1 KGHSH, CDR2 LQKENI. The CDR3 here is CASSPVASGSIYEQYF. DNA of the CDR3: TGTGCCAGCTCACCAGTAGCTAGCGGGAGTATCTACGAGCAGTACTTC.

A note on this clone: This sample also contains other DNA sequences that code for the same CDR3. This chain links TRBV27 with TRBJ2-7; weak D call: TRBD1 (6 bases). The CDR3 length is 14 residues. The germline V gene encodes CDR1 MNHEY and CDR2 SMNVEV (reference sequence). The V and J ends lost 2 bases and 2 bases respectively, with 10 bases between them. The CDR3 loop is CASSLGQGTYEQYF. The CDR3 DNA is TGTGCCAGCAGTTTAGGGCAGGGGACCTACGAGCAGTACTTC.

This chain joins TRBV7-9 and TRBJ1-5; 9 nucleotides align to TRBD1. V lost 1 base and J lost 7; bases outside the gene matches: 8. Germline V CDR1 and CDR2: SEHNR, FQNEAQ (reference sequence). The CDR3 has 16 amino acids. The CDR3 here is CASSLDYGTGYQPQHF. The CDR3, as DNA: TGTGCCAGCAGCTTAGACTACGGGACAGGGTACCAGCCCCAGCATTTT.

The V call is TRBV11-2, the J call TRBJ2-6, with 8 bases that match TRBD1. Germline loops: CDR1 SGHAT, CDR2 FQNNGV. The CDR3 sequence is 19 residues long. Trimming took 1 base from V and 0 from J; bases not matched to a gene: 8. The CDR3 nucleotides are TGTGCCAGCAGCTTAGCCCCCGGGACAGGTCTCTCTGGGGCCAACGTCCTGACTTTC. Its protein is CASSLAPGTGLSGANVLTF.

The V and J genes are TRBV6-6 and TRBJ2-7; no clear D gene. The V end lost 4 bases, the J end lost 3 bases, and 4 bases lay between the germline ends. CDR3 length equals 11 residues. Germline V gene lookup returns CDR1 MNHNY and CDR2 SVGAGI (reference sequence). The CDR3 DNA reads as TGTGCCAGCAGTTCAGACTACGAGCAGTACTTC. This encodes CASSSDYEQYF.

The chain combines TRBV7-9 with TRBJ2-7, with TRBD2 identical over 11 bases. CDR3 length equals 14 residues. Germline V gene lookup returns CDR1 SEHNR and CDR2 FQNEAQ (reference sequence). V lost 5 bases to trimming and J lost 2 bases; unmatched junction nucleotides: 2. The DNA of the CDR3 is TGTGCCAGCAGCAAACTAGCGGGGGCCTACGAGCAGTACTTC. Translated, it gives CASSKLAGAYEQYF.

The J gene is TRBJ2-1, the V gene TRBV2, with 7 bases that match TRBD1. V shed 6 bases and J 6 bases; nucleotides not matched to a gene: 8. The CDR3 totals 14 residues. CDR1 is SNHLY and CDR2 is FYNNEI in the germline V gene. The CDR3 sequence: CASRRQGRSNEQFF. CDR3 coding DNA: TGTGCCAGCAGAAGACAGGGCAGGAGCAATGAGCAGTTCTTC. The full variable domain, in which reference TRBV2 and TRBJ2-1 provide the parts outside the CDR3, is EPEVTQTPSHQVTQMGQEVILRCVPISNHLYFYWYRQILGQKVEFLVSFYNNEISEKSEIFDDQFSVERPDGSNFTLKIRSTKLEDSAMYFCASRRQGRSNEQFFGPGTRLTVL.

The chain has TRBV6-6 and TRBJ2-2; tentative D call: TRBD1 (5 bases). V lost 7 bases and J 3 bases, leaving 15 bases between the germline ends. CDR3 length: 15 residues. Germline CDR1 reads MNHNY; CDR2 reads SVGAGI (reference sequence). The CDR3 sequence is CASNQQGAHTGELFF. The CDR3 DNA reads as TGTGCCAGCAACCAACAAGGGGCTCACACCGGGGAGCTGTTTTTT.

The gene calls are TRBV18 and TRBJ2-2; unclear D gene. This CDR3 region has 14 residues. Trimming removed 5 bases from V and 1 base from J, with 8 bases in between. Germline-derived CDR1 and CDR2 are KGHSH and LQKENI. In DNA form, the CDR3 reads TGTGCCAGCTCAGCCAGGAGGAACACCGGGGAGCTGTTTTTT. Its protein product is CASSARRNTGELFF. Complete variable domain (other parts from reference TRBV18 and TRBJ2-2): NAGVMQNPRHLVRRRGQEARLRCSPMKGHSHVYWYRQLPEEGLKFMVYLQKENIIDESGMPKERFSAEFPKEGPSILRIQQVVRGDSAAYFCASSARRNTGELFFGEGSRLTVL.

In this sample, this clone turned up a few times. The chain carries TRBV19 and TRBJ2-7, with 10 bases aligning to TRBD1. The V gene end was trimmed by 5 bases and the J gene end by 4 bases; junction bases not matched to a gene: 5. CDR3 length: 14 amino acids. In germline, CDR1 is LNHDA, CDR2 SQIVND (reference sequence). The CDR3 reads CASSRDRGVYEQYF. The CDR3, as DNA: TGTGCCAGTAGTCGGGACAGGGGAGTGTACGAGCAGTACTTC.

This rearrangement joins TRBV27 to TRBJ2-1; TRBD2 is a possible D gene (5 bases). Per the germline V gene, CDR1 is MNHEY and CDR2 is SMNVEV (reference sequence). The CDR3 covers 16 residues. The germline V and J ends were trimmed by 3 bases and 9 bases, with 21 bases remaining between them. In DNA, the CDR3 is TGTGCCAGCAGTTTCTTGGTGAGCGGTCCCGCGGGTGAGCAGTTCTTC. Translated, it gives CASSFLVSGPAGEQFF.

This clone occurred once. The chain employs TRBV4-3 and TRBJ2-3, with D tentatively TRBD1 (6 bases). From germline, CDR1 is LGHNA and CDR2 YSLEER. The CDR3 runs 16 residues. V was shortened by 0 bases and J by 5 bases, with 15 bases between the two germline ends. CDR3 sequence (DNA): TGCGCCAGCAGCCAAGATAGGGGGTCCTGGGGAGATACGCAGTATTTT. This codes for CASSQDRGSWGDTQYF.

This clone has just one count. The CDR3 region is CASSSQGANYNEQFF. CDR3 in DNA: TGTGCCAGCAGTTCGCAGGGGGCTAACTACAATGAGCAGTTCTTC. This rearrangement joins TRBV2 to TRBJ2-1; TRBD1 matches 8 bases. V gave up 5 bases and J gave up 3 bases; unmatched junction bases: 6. CDR3 size: 15 residues. Germline V CDR1 and CDR2: SNHLY, FYNNEI.

This clone was observed once. The chain employs TRBV18 and TRBJ2-1, with 7 bases identical to TRBD2. The CDR3 has 17 residues. Germline values: CDR1 KGHSH, CDR2 LQKENI. After removal of 1 base from V and 7 bases from J, the junction contained 13 bases not matched to a gene. CDR3 in DNA: TGTGCCAGCTCACCACGTCCCTATCCGGGAGGTCTGAATGAGCAGTTCTTC. Translation: CASSPRPYPGGLNEQFF.

The chain couples TRBV5-1 to TRBJ2-5; perhaps D is TRBD1 or TRBD2 (5 bases each). CDR1 is SGHRS and CDR2 is YFSETQ in the germline V gene. The V gene lost 4 bases and the J gene lost 1 base, with 23 bases spanning the gap. This CDR3 spans 18 amino acids. CDR3 sequence reads: CASSTRAGLIRGQETQYF. The DNA for the CDR3 is TGCGCCAGCAGCACCCGGGCCGGACTGATAAGGGGCCAAGAGACCCAGTACTTC. The whole variable domain, filled in from reference TRBV5-1 and TRBJ2-5, reads KAGVTQTPRYLIKTRGQQVTLSCSPISGHRSVSWYQQTPGQGLQFLFEYFSETQRNKGNFPGRFSGRQFSNSRSEMNVSTLELGDSALYLCASSTRAGLIRGQETQYFGPGTRLLVL.

The CDR3 nucleotides are TGTGCCAGCAGCGTATTTCCAGGAGTCACAGATACGCAGTATTTT. This encodes CASSVFPGVTDTQYF. The genes are TRBV9 and TRBJ2-3; D remains unclear. CDR3 length: 15 amino acids. Trimming pared 1 base from V and 2 bases from J, leaving 11 bases between. Germline values: CDR1 SGDLS, CDR2 YYNGEE. Supplemented by reference TRBV9 and TRBJ2-3, the full variable domain reads DSGVTQTPKHLITATGQRVTLRCSPRSGDLSVYWYQQSLDQGLQFLIQYYNGEERAKGNILERFSAQQFPDLHSELNLSSLELGDSALYFCASSVFPGVTDTQYFGPGTRLTVL.

The chain links TRBV25-1 to TRBJ2-5; D is uncertain. The DNA end is more similar to TRBJ2-7, so the J call may be wrong. CDR1 is MGHDK, CDR2 SYGVNS, per germline. The CDR3 spans 14 residues. The CDR3 DNA reads as TGTGCCAGCAGTGATGGACCCCTTTTCTACGAGCAGTACTTC. Its protein is CASSDGPLFYEQYF.

The CDR3 loop is CASSLDRFSGHTGELFF. The CDR3 nucleotides read TGTGCCAGCAGCTTAGATAGGTTTAGCGGGCACACCGGGGAGCTGTTTTTT. The V and J genes are TRBV7-8 and TRBJ2-2; 7 bases fit TRBD2. Germline lookup yields CDR1 SGHVS and CDR2 FQNEAQ. The CDR3 is 17 amino acids. J gave up 3 bases and V 1 base, and 8 bases lay outside the gene matches. The entire variable domain, with the rest obtained from reference TRBV7-8 and TRBJ2-2, is as follows: GAGVSQSPRYKVAKRGQDVALRCDPISGHVSLFWYQQALGQGPEFLTYFQNEAQLDKSGLPSDRFFAERPEGSVSTLKIQRTQQEDSAVYLCASSLDRFSGHTGELFFGEGSRLTVL.

This chain links TRBV7-9 with TRBJ2-5; D is undetermined. V was shortened by 5 bases and J by 3 bases, with 22 bases between the two germline ends. CDR1 is SEHNR, CDR2 FQNEAQ, per germline (reference sequence). The CDR3 covers 17 residues. The DNA for the CDR3 is TGTGCCAGCAGCCCCCCGGCGCGTGCATCGGAAGAAGAGACCCAGTACTTC. This codes for CASSPPARASEEETQYF.

The rearrangement links TRBV5-1 to TRBJ1-4, with 9 positions matching TRBD1. Per germline, CDR1 SGHRS and CDR2 YFSETQ. V was pared by 3 bases and J by 8 bases, with 5 bases of the junction left unmatched. The CDR3 is 14 amino acids. The CDR3 DNA follows: TGCGCCAGCAGCTACAGGGGGCGAGAGGAAAAACTGTTTTTT. Translated, it gives CASSYRGREEKLFF.

This clone was seen a single time. This rearrangement joins TRBV7-3 to TRBJ2-4; D is unclear. The CDR3 sequence is 15 residues long. Trimming pared 5 bases from V and 0 bases from J, leaving 11 bases between. CDR1 SGHTA and CDR2 FQGTGA come from the germline V gene. CDR3 region: CASSPLGLAKNIQYF. The CDR3 DNA is TGTGCCAGCAGCCCCCTCGGTCTAGCCAAAAACATTCAGTACTTC.

This sequence joins TRBV7-9 and TRBJ2-3; the match to TRBD2 covers 7 bases. Germline CDR1 is SEHNR and CDR2 is FQNEAQ (reference sequence). CDR3 length: 18 residues. The junction had 14 bases not matched to a gene; V was cut back by 2 bases and J by 3 bases. For the CDR3, the DNA is TGTGCCAGCAGCTTACCAACCACGGGGGGATCAGGAACAGATACGCAGTATTTT. As protein: CASSLPTTGGSGTDTQYF. Looking up the rest from reference TRBV7-9 and TRBJ2-3 gives the full variable domain: DTGVSQNPRHKITKRGQNVTFRCDPISEHNRLYWYRQTLGQGPEFLTYFQNEAQLEKSRLLSDRFSAERPKGSFSTLEIQRTEQGDSAMYLCASSLPTTGGSGTDTQYFGPGTRLTVL.

The chain joins TRBV27 to TRBJ2-1, with 7 bases that match TRBD1. Germline V lookup: CDR1 MNHEY, CDR2 SMNVEV (reference sequence). V was pared by 3 bases and J by 3 bases, with 14 bases of the junction left unmatched. The CDR3 sequence is 18 residues long. Here the CDR3 DNA reads TGTGCCAGCAGTTTCTCCCACAGGGGCGGTACTTTCTACAATGAGCAGTTCTTC. As protein: CASSFSHRGGTFYNEQFF.

Comment on this clone: The sample contains more than one DNA sequence encoding this CDR3. The chain carries TRBV10-1 and TRBJ2-1; possible D gene TRBD2, 6 bases. V gave up 0 bases and J gave up 0 bases, with 9 bases separating them. The CDR3 spans 16 residues. CDR1 and CDR2 from the germline V gene are WNHNN and SYGVQD (reference sequence). Here the CDR3 reads CASSESAGSSYNEQFF. The CDR3 DNA reads TGCGCCAGCAGTGAGTCGGCCGGGAGCTCCTACAATGAGCAGTTCTTC.

This rearrangement joins TRBV18 to TRBJ2-7; TRBD2 agrees at 10 bases. CDR3 length: 13 residues. CDR1 is KGHSH, CDR2 LQKENI, per germline. V shed 2 bases, J shed 7 bases, and the junction held 2 bases outside the gene matches. DNA for the CDR3: TGTGCCAGCTCACCAGGACTAGCGGAGGAGCAGTACTTC. Translated: CASSPGLAEEQYF.

The chain is built from TRBV5-1 and TRBJ2-7, with D perhaps matching TRBD1 or TRBD2 (6 bases each). Trimming stripped 4 bases from V and 6 bases from J, with 11 bases between. This CDR3 contains 12 residues. Germline CDR1 reads SGHRS; CDR2 reads YFSETQ. The CDR3 DNA follows: TGCGCCAGCAGCCCGGAGGGGGGCGAGCAGTACTTC. This translates into CASSPEGGEQYF.

V and J are TRBV4-3 and TRBJ2-1, with D possibly matching TRBD1 (6 bases). The germline V gene encodes CDR1 LGHNA and CDR2 YSLEER. Trimming stripped 4 bases from V and 5 bases from J, with 18 bases between. The CDR3 has 16 amino acids. This CDR3 reads CASSLVGTRAHNEQFF. As DNA, the CDR3 is TGCGCCAGCAGCCTTGTAGGGACAAGGGCTCACAATGAGCAGTTCTTC.

This chain links TRBV5-4 with TRBJ2-5; 9 positions agree with TRBD1. CDR1 and CDR2 (germline): SGHNT, YYREEE (reference sequence). The CDR3 consists of 16 residues. The V and J ends lost 3 bases and 5 bases, in that order; junction bases with no gene match: 11. This CDR3 is CASSSPGQGRLETQYF. CDR3 bases: TGTGCCAGCAGCTCTCCGGGACAGGGTCGATTGGAGACCCAGTACTTC.